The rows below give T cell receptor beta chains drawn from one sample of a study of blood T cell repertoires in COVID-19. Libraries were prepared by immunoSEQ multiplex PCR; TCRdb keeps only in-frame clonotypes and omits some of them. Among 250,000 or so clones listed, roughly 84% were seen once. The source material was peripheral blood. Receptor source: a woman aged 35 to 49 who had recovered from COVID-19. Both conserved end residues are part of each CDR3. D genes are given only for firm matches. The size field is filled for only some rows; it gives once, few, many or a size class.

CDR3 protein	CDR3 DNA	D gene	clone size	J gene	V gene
CASSEGQGVDEQFF	TGTGCCAGCAGTGAAGGACAGGGGGTTGATGAGCAGTTCTTC	TRBD1	many	TRBJ2-1	TRBV6-4
CASSLGRAGERGHYEQYF	TGTGCCAGCAGCTTAGGACGGGCAGGGGAAAGGGGACACTACGAGCAGTACTTC	.	.	TRBJ2-7	TRBV11-2
CASSSGDFLSGANVLTF	TGCGCCAGCAGCTCCGGGGATTTCCTCTCTGGGGCCAACGTCCTGACTTTC	.	.	TRBJ2-6	TRBV5-1
CASSSRGTTEAFF	TGTGCCAGCAGTTCCAGGGGTACGACTGAAGCTTTCTTT	.	.	TRBJ1-1	TRBV27
CASSLDTGGSEKLFF	TGCGCCAGCAGCTTGGACACAGGGGGTAGTGAAAAACTGTTTTTT	TRBD1	.	TRBJ1-4	TRBV5-1
CASTGTGLSGANVLTF	TGTGCCAGCACTGGGACAGGACTCTCTGGGGCCAACGTCCTGACTTTC	TRBD1	.	TRBJ2-6	TRBV28
CASSIAFWDRGQVGELFF	TGTGCCAGTAGTATAGCGTTCTGGGACAGGGGGCAGGTCGGGGAGCTGTTTTTT	TRBD1	.	TRBJ2-2	TRBV19
CASSVDSTTNEKLFF	TGTGCCAGCAGTGTGGACAGCACAACTAATGAAAAACTGTTTTTT	.	.	TRBJ1-4	TRBV27
CASSLLAGGSSYNEQFF	TGTGCCAGCAGCCTGCTAGCGGGGGGCTCGTCCTACAATGAGCAGTTCTTC	TRBD2	.	TRBJ2-1	TRBV3-1/TRBV3-2
CASSGARGANYGYTF	TGTGCCAGCAGTGGGGCCAGGGGCGCTAACTATGGCTACACCTTC	.	.	TRBJ1-2	TRBV2
CASSTVLGGVRETQYF	TGCGCCAGCAGTACTGTATTGGGGGGGGTAAGAGAGACCCAGTACTTC	TRBD2	few	TRBJ2-5	TRBV5-1
CASSTEGQGFSPLHF	TGTGCCAGCAGTACCGAAGGACAGGGGTTTTCACCCCTCCACTTT	TRBD1	.	TRBJ1-6	TRBV6-2/TRBV6-3
CASSHLQGVETQYF	TGTGCCAGTAGTCACTTACAGGGAGTCGAGACCCAGTACTTC	.	.	TRBJ2-5	TRBV19
CASSLGGQSLGTQYF	TGTGCCAGCAGCTTGGGGGGACAGAGCCTAGGGACCCAGTACTTC	TRBD1	.	TRBJ2-5	TRBV5-6
CASSLDLAGGQETQYF	TGTGCCAGCAGCTTAGATCTAGCGGGGGGCCAAGAGACCCAGTACTTC	TRBD2	.	TRBJ2-5	TRBV7-2
CASRRFPSKEQYF	TGTGCCAGCCGCAGGTTTCCGAGTAAAGAGCAGTACTTC	.	.	TRBJ2-7	TRBV5-4
CASSLDGTGGQPQHF	TGTGCCAGCAGCTTGGATGGGACAGGAGGTCAGCCCCAGCATTTT	TRBD1	few	TRBJ1-5	TRBV5-5
CASSLGAAGNTIYF	TGCGCCAGCAGCTTGGGTGCGGCTGGAAACACCATATATTTT	.	.	TRBJ1-3	TRBV5-1
CASSSPQANYGYTF	TGTGCCAGCAGCTCCCCCCAGGCTAACTATGGCTACACCTTC	.	once	TRBJ1-2	TRBV7-2
CASSQLWRYEQYF	TGTGCCAGCAGCCAGTTGTGGAGGTACGAGCAGTACTTC	.	.	TRBJ2-7	TRBV11-2
CASSQNYEQYF	TGTGCCAGCAGTCAAAACTACGAGCAGTACTTC	.	.	TRBJ2-7	TRBV28
CASSPGLAGGTDTQYF	TGTGCCAGCAGCCCGGGACTAGCGGGGGGCACAGATACGCAGTATTTT	TRBD2	.	TRBJ2-3	TRBV7-7
CASSQAGGYNEQFF	TGTGCCAGCAGCCAAGCGGGGGGTTACAATGAGCAGTTCTTC	TRBD2	.	TRBJ2-1	TRBV3-1/TRBV3-2
CASRLVGSITEAFF	TGTGCCAGCAGACTAGTCGGTTCCATCACTGAAGCTTTCTTT	.	.	TRBJ1-1	TRBV5-4